These 14 T cell receptor beta chains came from one sample sequenced in a study of T cell changes during pregnancy in multiple sclerosis. Assay: immunoSEQ multiplex PCR; the TCRdb copy retains only in-frame clones and omits some. The repertoire holds approximately 99,000 clones, with 90% to 95% as singletons. This sample comprised peripheral blood, obtained after pregnancy. Receptors were obtained from a female donor with multiple sclerosis, enrolled in a pregnancy study.

This rearrangement joins TRBV4-1 to TRBJ2-1, with 11 positions matching TRBD2. V trimming: 6 bases; J trimming: 2 bases; junction bases outside the gene matches: 6. This CDR3 spans 16 amino acids. CDR1 is MGHRA and CDR2 is YSYEKL in the germline V gene. CDR3 protein: CASSLSLAGAYNEQFF. Written as DNA, the CDR3 is TGCGCCAGCAGTCTTTCACTAGCGGGAGCCTACAATGAGCAGTTCTTC.

The rearrangement uses TRBV27 and TRBJ2-1, with TRBD1 as a possible D gene (6 bases). Germline CDR1 and CDR2: MNHEY and SMNVEV (reference sequence). The CDR3 runs 13 residues. V was trimmed by 6 bases and J by 7 bases, leaving 13 bases between them. This CDR3 is CASSLNRVNEQFF. The DNA for the CDR3 is TGTGCCAGCAGCCTCAACAGGGTAAATGAGCAGTTCTTC.

The chain couples TRBV5-4 to TRBJ2-7; 10 bases fit TRBD1. The CDR3 is 14 residues long. Germline CDR1 SGHNT, CDR2 YYREEE (reference sequence). V lost 4 bases to trimming and J lost 3 bases; unmatched junction nucleotides: 4. The CDR3 is CASSPGQGIYEQYF. The CDR3 nucleotides are TGTGCCAGCAGCCCGGGACAGGGGATCTACGAGCAGTACTTC.

The chain is built from TRBV29-1 and TRBJ2-7, with 7 bases identical to TRBD1. The germline CDR1 and CDR2 sequences are SQVTM and ANQGSEA. CDR3 length: 11 residues. V lost 4 bases, J lost 9 bases, and 6 bases stayed unmatched. The CDR3 protein is CSVGQGEGQYF. The CDR3 DNA reads as TGCAGCGTTGGACAGGGTGAAGGGCAGTACTTC.

This chain links TRBV27 with TRBJ1-2, with D possibly TRBD1 on 5 matching bases. This CDR3 spans 14 amino acids. Germline assignment: CDR1 MNHEY and CDR2 SMNVEV (reference sequence). V was pared by 0 bases and J by 6 bases, with 11 bases between. CDR3 in DNA: TGTGCCAGCAGTTTATCCCCCAAGGGGCATGGCTACACCTTC. Protein sequence: CASSLSPKGHGYTF.

The V call is TRBV5-1, the J call TRBJ2-2, with TRBD2 matching 9 bases. Losses at the gene ends were 0 bases for V and 5 bases for J; bases not matched to a gene: 2. Per germline, CDR1 SGHRS and CDR2 YFSETQ. CDR3 length: 15 amino acids. CDR3: CASSLVAGVTGELFF. In DNA form, the CDR3 reads TGCGCCAGCAGCTTGGTAGCGGGAGTGACCGGGGAGCTGTTTTTT.

In this sample, this clone turned up once. The chain is built from TRBV6-1 and TRBJ2-6, with D unresolved. The CDR3 length is 15 residues. CDR1 is MNHNS and CDR2 is SASEGT in the germline V gene. V lost 6 bases and J 0 bases, leaving 9 bases between the germline ends. CDR3 DNA: TGTGCCAGCAGGGTACAGAACTCTGGGGCCAACGTCCTGACTTTC. Its protein is CASRVQNSGANVLTF.

This chain links TRBV7-3 with TRBJ2-1; 10 positions agree with TRBD2. CDR3 length equals 16 residues. Trimming took 1 base from V and 9 from J; bases not matched to a gene: 9. Germline V gives CDR1 SGHTA, CDR2 FQGTGA. This chain's CDR3 is CASSLIGTSDDTEQFF. CDR3 DNA sequence: TGTGCCAGCAGCTTAATCGGGACTAGCGATGACACTGAGCAGTTCTTC.

The rearrangement joins TRBV28 to TRBJ1-2; unclear D gene. V was pared by 3 bases and J by 4 bases, with 12 bases between. The CDR3 consists of 14 residues. Germline CDR1 and CDR2: MDHEN and SYDVKM. CDR3 DNA sequence: TGTGCCAGCAGTTTGGCCGAGGGTACCTATGGCTACACCTTC. The encoded protein is CASSLAEGTYGYTF.

CDR3 sequence (DNA): TGTGCCACCCAGACCCAGACAAAAAAGAGCTCTGGGGCCAACGTCCTGACTTTC. This gives the protein CATQTQTKKSSGANVLTF. The chain recombines TRBV6-4 with TRBJ2-6; D is undetermined. The CDR3 contains 18 residues. Trimming took off 10 bases at V and 0 bases at J, with 22 bases between the two ends. The germline V gene encodes CDR1 MRHNA and CDR2 SNTAGT.

V usage is TRBV4-3 and J usage is TRBJ2-7, with 8 nucleotides matching TRBD2. Trimming at V came to 5 bases and at J to 2 bases, leaving 8 bases not matched to a gene. The CDR3 runs to 15 residues. Germline V gene sequence: CDR1 LGHNA, CDR2 YSLEER. CDR3 coding DNA: TGCGCCAGCAGCTTAAGGACTAGCTTTACCTACGAGCAGTACTTC. Protein sequence: CASSLRTSFTYEQYF.

This chain joins TRBV27 and TRBJ2-1, with 16 bases fitting TRBD2. This CDR3 comprises 22 residues. J lost 7 bases, V lost 6 bases, and 24 bases had no gene match. From germline, CDR1 is MNHEY and CDR2 SMNVEV (reference sequence). DNA of the CDR3: TGTGCCAGCAGCCGCGTCCCGGGACAGGGAGCGGGACTAGCGGGAGGGCGTAATGAGCAGTTCTTC. Protein: CASSRVPGQGAGLAGGRNEQFF.

V is TRBV5-6 and J is TRBJ1-2; D not resolved. The CDR3 sequence is 13 residues long. CDR1 SGHDT and CDR2 YYEEEE come from the germline V gene. Trimming stripped 4 bases from V and 4 bases from J, with 11 bases between. Here the CDR3 DNA reads TGTGCCAGCAGCCTGAGGGTCTCCTATGGCTACACCTTC. Amino acids: CASSLRVSYGYTF.

This clone has only a few counts. V gene TRBV19 combines with J gene TRBJ1-1, with D unclear. V shed 8 bases and J shed 5 bases, with 18 bases lying between them. The germline gives CDR1 LNHDA, CDR2 SQIVND (reference sequence). The CDR3 has 14 amino acids. This CDR3 is CASDRSGFGTEAFF. Here the CDR3 DNA reads TGTGCCAGTGACCGATCGGGTTTTGGGACTGAAGCTTTCTTT.